This TCR beta chain derives from a study of T cell changes during pregnancy in multiple sclerosis. This CDR3 contains 13 residues. Germline V CDR1 and CDR2: WSHSY, SAAADI. Deletions cut 2 bases from V and 4 bases from J, with 9 bases between. This table comes from immunoSEQ multiplex PCR, and its TCRdb copy is limited to in-frame clones, with some not included. The table shows approximately 30,000 clones, with 85% to 90% occurring only once. This clonotype was obtained from a female donor with multiple sclerosis, enrolled in a pregnancy study. V is TRBV10-2 and J is TRBJ2-7, with no clear D. The source was CD8+ T cells from peripheral blood mononuclear cells, collected before pregnancy. The CDR3, as DNA: TGCGCCAGCAGTGAGACACCGGGTTACGAGCAGTACTTC. As protein: CASSETPGYEQYF.